This TCR beta chain was captured in a study of cytomegalovirus exposure and HLA in healthy donors. General study findings and limits: The authors enumerated around 150 TCR beta chains as linked to cytomegalovirus.

PCR was performed using 60 Vbeta and 13 Jbeta primers. This table comes from immunoSEQ multiplex PCR, and its TCRdb copy is limited to in-frame clones, with some not included. The sample includes about 77,000 clones, roughly 74% of them seen just once. Germline V gene sequence: CDR1 MNHNS, CDR2 SASEGT. The CDR3 contains 14 residues. Trimming removed 6 bases at V and 0 bases at J, with 9 bases between. As concerns this clone: Its specificity is unknown.

J is TRBJ1-5 and V is TRBV6-1; the D gene is possibly TRBD1 (6 bases). The receptor comes from a man aged 35 to 55 in good health and CMV-seronegative. The sequenced sample consisted of PBMCs. Here the CDR3 DNA reads TGTGCCAGCAGCAGGGGATATAGCAATCAGCCCCAGCATTTT. Its protein is CASSRGYSNQPQHF.